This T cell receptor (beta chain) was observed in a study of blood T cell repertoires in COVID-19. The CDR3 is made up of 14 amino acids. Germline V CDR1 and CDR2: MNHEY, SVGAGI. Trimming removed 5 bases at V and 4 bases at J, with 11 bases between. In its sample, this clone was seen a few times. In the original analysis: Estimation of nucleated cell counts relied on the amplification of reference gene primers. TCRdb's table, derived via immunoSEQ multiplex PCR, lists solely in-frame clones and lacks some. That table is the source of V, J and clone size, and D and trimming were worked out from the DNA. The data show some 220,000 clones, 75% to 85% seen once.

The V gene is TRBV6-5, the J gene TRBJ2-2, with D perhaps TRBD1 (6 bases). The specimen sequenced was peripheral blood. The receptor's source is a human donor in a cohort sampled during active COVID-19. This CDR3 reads CASSLGQFTGELFF. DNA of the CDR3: TGTGCCAGCAGTCTCGGACAGTTCACCGGGGAGCTGTTTTTT.